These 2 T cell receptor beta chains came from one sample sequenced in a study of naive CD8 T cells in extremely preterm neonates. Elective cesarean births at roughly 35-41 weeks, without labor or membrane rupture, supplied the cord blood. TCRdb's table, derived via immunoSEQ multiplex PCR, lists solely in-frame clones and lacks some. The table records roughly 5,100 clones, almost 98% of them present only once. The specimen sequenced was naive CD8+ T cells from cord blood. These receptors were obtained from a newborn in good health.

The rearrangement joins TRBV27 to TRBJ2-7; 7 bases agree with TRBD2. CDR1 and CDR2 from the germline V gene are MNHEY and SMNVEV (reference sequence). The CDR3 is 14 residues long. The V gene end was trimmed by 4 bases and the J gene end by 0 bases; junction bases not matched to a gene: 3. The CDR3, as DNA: TGTGCCAGCAGTTCCCCTAGCGGCTCCTACGAGCAGTACTTC. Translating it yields CASSSPSGSYEQYF.

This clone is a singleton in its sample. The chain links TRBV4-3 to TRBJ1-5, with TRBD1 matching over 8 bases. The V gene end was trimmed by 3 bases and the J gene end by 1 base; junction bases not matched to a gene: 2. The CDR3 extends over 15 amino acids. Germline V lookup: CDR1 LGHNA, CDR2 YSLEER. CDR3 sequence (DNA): TGCGCCAGCAGCCATTACAGGGGGAGCAATCAGCCCCAGCATTTT. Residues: CASSHYRGSNQPQHF.